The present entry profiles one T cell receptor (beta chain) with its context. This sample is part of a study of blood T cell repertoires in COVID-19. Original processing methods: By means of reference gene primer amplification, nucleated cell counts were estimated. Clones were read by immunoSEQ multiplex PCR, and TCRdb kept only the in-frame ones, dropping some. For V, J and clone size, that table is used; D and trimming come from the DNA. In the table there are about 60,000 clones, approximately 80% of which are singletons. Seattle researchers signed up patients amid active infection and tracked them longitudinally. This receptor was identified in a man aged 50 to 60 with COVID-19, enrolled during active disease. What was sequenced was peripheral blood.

The CDR3 region is CSVVGQGGTEAFF. Here the CDR3 DNA reads TGCAGCGTTGTGGGACAGGGGGGAACTGAAGCTTTCTTT. The chain couples TRBV29-1 to TRBJ1-1, with 11 bases matching TRBD1. CDR1 is SQVTM, CDR2 ANQGSEA, per germline. The trim removed 4 bases at V and 5 bases at J, leaving 3 bases unmatched. The CDR3 runs to 13 residues.